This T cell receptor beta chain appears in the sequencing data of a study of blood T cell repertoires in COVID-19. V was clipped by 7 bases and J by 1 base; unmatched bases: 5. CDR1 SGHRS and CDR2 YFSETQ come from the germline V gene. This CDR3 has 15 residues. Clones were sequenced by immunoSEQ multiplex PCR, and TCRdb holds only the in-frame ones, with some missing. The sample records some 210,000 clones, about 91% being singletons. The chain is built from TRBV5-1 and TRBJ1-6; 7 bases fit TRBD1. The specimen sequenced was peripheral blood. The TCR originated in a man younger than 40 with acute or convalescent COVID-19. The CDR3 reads CASARQGSYNSPLHF. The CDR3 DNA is TGCGCCAGCGCCAGACAGGGATCCTATAATTCACCCCTCCACTTT.